Listed here are 5 T cell receptor beta chains from one sample, sequenced in a study of lymphopenia after photon versus proton radiotherapy. Profiling relied on immunoSEQ multiplex PCR, and the TCRdb table lists in-frame clones only, not all of them. The sample records tens of thousands of clones, approximately 86% being singletons. The sequencing used peripheral blood, collected from a patient treated with proton-based radiotherapy. The receptors stem from a woman in her seventies with pancreatic cancer. Some clones in this sample may be carry-over from other donors' samples.

The chain employs TRBV5-1 and TRBJ1-1; tentative D call: TRBD1 (5 bases). The V end was cut by 5 bases, the J end by 10 bases, with 12 bases between. CDR1 is SGHRS and CDR2 is YFSETQ in the germline V gene. The CDR3 runs to 11 residues. The CDR3 DNA sequence: TGCGCCAGCAGATCCTCGGGGGGAGCTTTCTTT. As protein: CASRSSGGAFF.

The gene calls are TRBV7-5 and TRBJ2-1; the table assigns TRBD2, which was not confirmed against the DNA. TRBV7-5 is a pseudogene locus. This CDR3 spans 16 amino acids. The chain's CDR3 is CARSRWTSGTYNEQFF. The CDR3 DNA sequence: TGTGCCAGAAGCCGCTGGACTAGCGGTACCTACAATGAGCAGTTCTTC.

The rearrangement uses TRBV6-6 and TRBJ1-5, with a possible D match to TRBD1 (5 bases). CDR3 length: 13 residues. V dropped 6 bases and J dropped 9 bases, with 15 bases sitting between them. Germline-derived CDR1 and CDR2 are MNHNY and SVGAGI (reference sequence). In DNA form, the CDR3 reads TGTGCCAGCAGCTTGTATTCGGGGCGGCCCCAGCATTTT. Amino acids: CASSLYSGRPQHF.

This clone turned up a few times. V and J are TRBV7-2 and TRBJ1-1; the D is unclear. Deletions cut 5 bases from V and 4 bases from J, with 11 bases between. Germline CDR1 reads SGHTA; CDR2 reads FQGNSA. CDR3 length equals 13 residues. Here the CDR3 reads CASSATTGTEAFF. CDR3 nucleotides: TGTGCCAGCAGCGCAACTACGGGCACTGAAGCTTTCTTT.

The V and J genes are TRBV19 and TRBJ1-2; D perhaps matches TRBD1 (5 bases). The CDR3 runs to 13 residues. V lost 2 bases and J 3 bases, leaving 7 bases between the germline ends. Looked up from germline, CDR1 is LNHDA and CDR2 is SQIVND (reference sequence). The CDR3 DNA sequence: TGTGCCAGTAGTATAAAAGGGGACTATGGCTACACCTTC. Translation gives CASSIKGDYGYTF. The variable domain in full, with the rest retrieved from reference TRBV19 and TRBJ1-2, is DGGITQSPKYLFRKEGQNVTLSCEQNLNHDAMYWYRQDPGQGLRLIYYSQIVNDFQKGDIAEGYSVSREKKESFPLTVTSAQKNPTAFYLCASSIKGDYGYTFGSGTRLTVV.